What follows are 2 T cell receptor beta chains derived from one specimen sequenced in a study of T cell responses to AZD1222 COVID-19 vaccine. TCRdb's table, derived via immunoSEQ multiplex PCR, lists solely in-frame clones and lacks some. The repertoire consists of 150,000 or so clones, with 90% to 95% occurring once and the leading ten covering about 3.8%. The specimen comprised peripheral blood, sampled 28 days after the second AZD1222 dose. These receptors came from an adult who received the AZD1222 COVID-19 vaccine.

The chain recombines TRBV5-4 with TRBJ2-3, with 11 bases that match TRBD2. CDR1 is SGHNT, CDR2 YYREEE, per germline (reference sequence). CDR3 length equals 15 residues. V shed 0 bases, J shed 5 bases, and the junction held 2 bases outside the gene matches. CDR3 in amino acids: CASSLVGTSGDTQYF. CDR3 coding DNA: TGTGCCAGCAGCTTGGTGGGGACTAGCGGAGATACGCAGTATTTT.

The genes are TRBV7-2 and TRBJ1-5; D might be TRBD1 (5 bases). The V end was cut by 2 bases, the J end by 6 bases, with 8 bases between. This CDR3 is 13 amino acids long. CDR1 is SGHTA and CDR2 is FQGNSA in the germline V gene. CDR3 residues: CASSLRDFQPQHF. CDR3 coding DNA: TGTGCCAGCAGCTTAAGGGACTTTCAGCCCCAGCATTTT. The variable domain in full, with the rest retrieved from reference TRBV7-2 and TRBJ1-5, is GAGVSQSPSNKVTEKGKDVELRCDPISGHTALYWYRQSLGQGLEFLIYFQGNSAPDKSGLPSDRFSAERTGGSVSTLTIQRTQQEDSAVYLCASSLRDFQPQHFGDGTRLSIL.